This T cell receptor beta chain appears in the sequencing data of a study of cytomegalovirus exposure and HLA in healthy donors. Study-level results: Cytomegalovirus association was listed for 164 TCR beta chains. A missense DCLRE1C variant was associated with V- and J-gene trimming of TCR beta chains in a later analysis, and an independent cohort replicated the association. As was reported, the classifier diagnosed cytomegalovirus status with high specificity and sensitivity. It was shown in a later analysis that HLA-associated TCR beta chains were more clonally expanded than other, equally common chains.

This clone was observed a single time. No antigen is known for it. Vbeta (60) and Jbeta (13) primers were used in the PCR. Measured with immunoSEQ multiplex PCR; TCRdb has only the in-frame clones, and not every one. The sample records 200,000 or so clones, roughly 68% being singletons. The V end was cut by 7 bases, the J end by 2 bases, with 9 bases between. The CDR3 consists of 13 residues. CDR1 is LNHDA, CDR2 SQIVND, per germline (reference sequence). The receptor was derived from a man in his forties in good health and CMV-seropositive. The chain couples TRBV19 to TRBJ1-5; the D is unclear. Sequenced material: PBMCs. The CDR3 coding sequence is TGTGCCAGTAAATGGAGGGGCAATCAGCCCCAGCATTTT. It translates to CASKWRGNQPQHF.